Here is one TCR beta chain with its context. The data originate from a study of control samples from healthy donors and cancer patients. Sequencing was performed with immunoSEQ multiplex PCR; in TCRdb, only in-frame clones are kept and a portion is missing. The sample consists of over 75,000 clones, 91% of them appearing once. Sequencing input: blood. The sequence came from a man younger than 40 in good health.

CDR3 bases: TGTGCCACAGCAGGGTTCGGAAGCAATCAGCCCCAGCATTTT. Translating it yields CATAGFGSNQPQHF. The chain links TRBV24-1 to TRBJ1-5; D might be TRBD1 (5 bases). CDR1 and CDR2 from the germline V gene are KGHDR and SFDVKD. V shed 10 bases and J shed 1 base, with 13 bases lying between them. The CDR3 has 14 residues.